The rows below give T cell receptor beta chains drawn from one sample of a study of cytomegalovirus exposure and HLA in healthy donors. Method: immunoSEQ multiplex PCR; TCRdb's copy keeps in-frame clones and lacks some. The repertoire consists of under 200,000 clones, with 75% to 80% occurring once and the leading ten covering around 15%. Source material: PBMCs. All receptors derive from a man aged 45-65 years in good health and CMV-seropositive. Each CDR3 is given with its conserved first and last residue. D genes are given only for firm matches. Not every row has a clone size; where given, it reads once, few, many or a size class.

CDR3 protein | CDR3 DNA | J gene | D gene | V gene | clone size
CALGGGQAYNQPQHF | TGTGCCCTCGGAGGGGGACAGGCATACAATCAGCCCCAGCATTTT | TRBJ1-5 | TRBD1 | TRBV19 | .
CASRDTGVSNTGELFF | TGCGCCAGCAGGGATACAGGGGTCTCGAACACCGGGGAGCTGTTTTTT | TRBJ2-2 | TRBD1 | TRBV4-1 | once
CASSTRAGRNTEAFF | TGTGCCAGCAGCACCCGGGCCGGGAGGAACACTGAAGCTTTCTTT | TRBJ1-1 | . | TRBV7-2 | few
CASSQEGSGDEQFF | TGTGCCAGCAGCCAAGAAGGAAGTGGAGATGAGCAGTTCTTC | TRBJ2-1 | . | TRBV4-2 | .
CASSLDRVSNQPQHF | TGTGCCAGCAGTCTCGACAGAGTAAGCAATCAGCCCCAGCATTTT | TRBJ1-5 | . | TRBV28 | .
CSVEGPGLYNEQFF | TGCAGCGTTGAAGGCCCGGGGTTGTACAATGAGCAGTTCTTC | TRBJ2-1 | . | TRBV29-1 | .
CASTQGGRGTGELFF | TGTGCCAGCACCCAGGGGGGAAGGGGCACCGGGGAGCTGTTTTTT | TRBJ2-2 | . | TRBV28 | .
CASSSARDWQYF | TGTGCCAGCAGCTCAGCCCGGGACTGGCAGTATTTT | TRBJ2-3 | . | TRBV6-5 | .
CASSVASGHEAGELFF | TGTGCCAGCAGCGTAGCTAGCGGACATGAAGCCGGGGAGCTGTTTTTT | TRBJ2-2 | TRBD2 | TRBV9 | few
CASTGGTNSPLHF | TGTGCCAGTACAGGGGGCACGAATTCACCCCTCCACTTT | TRBJ1-6 | TRBD1 | TRBV27 | .
CASSSVKAGGLGEGETQYF | TGTGCCAGCAGCTCCGTTAAGGCGGGGGGGCTGGGAGAAGGAGAGACCCAGTACTTC | TRBJ2-5 | TRBD2 | TRBV7-2 | .
CASSPSRTSNTEAFF | TGTGCCAGCAGTCCGTCGAGGACTTCGAACACTGAAGCTTTCTTT | TRBJ1-1 | . | TRBV28 | .
CASSEPGQGEYSYGYTF | TGTGCCAGCAGCGAACCGGGACAGGGGGAATACTCCTATGGCTACACCTTC | TRBJ1-2 | TRBD1 | TRBV6-4 | .
CASSPPGTGENTQYF | TGTGCCAGCAGCCCCCCCGGGACAGGGGAAAATACGCAGTATTTT | TRBJ2-3 | TRBD1 | TRBV11-2 | .
CASSLDLEETQYF | TGTGCCAGCAGCTTAGACTTAGAGGAGACCCAGTACTTC | TRBJ2-5 | . | TRBV7-7 | .
CASSQVDRLRLFF | TGTGCCAGCAGCCAGGTGGACAGACTAAGGCTGTTTTTT | TRBJ2-2 | . | TRBV14 | .
CACRGRAEAFF | TGTGCCTGTCGGGGGAGGGCTGAAGCTTTCTTT | TRBJ1-1 | . | TRBV6-5 | .
CASRAVVTSGGIWNYEQYF | TGCGCCAGCAGGGCGGTGGTGACTAGCGGGGGGATTTGGAACTACGAGCAGTACTTC | TRBJ2-7 | TRBD2 | TRBV5-1 | once
CASSLAGGANTEAFF | TGCGCCAGCAGCTTGGCGGGAGGGGCCAACACTGAAGCTTTCTTT | TRBJ1-1 | . | TRBV5-1 | .
CASSQSYGGTLGETQYF | TGCGCCAGCAGCCAATCGTACGGGGGGACCCTTGGGGAGACCCAGTACTTC | TRBJ2-5 | TRBD2 | TRBV4-3 | .
CASSLTKLEADTQYF | TGTGCCAGCAGCCTAACCAAACTAGAGGCAGATACGCAGTATTTT | TRBJ2-3 | . | TRBV7-2 | .
CASSLGGGVSEAFF | TGTGCCAGCAGCCTGGGGGGGGGAGTCTCTGAAGCTTTCTTT | TRBJ1-1 | . | TRBV7-3 | .
CASSPGLAGNTEAFF | TGTGCCAGCTCACCTGGTCTTGCGGGGAACACTGAAGCTTTCTTT | TRBJ1-1 | . | TRBV18 | .
CASSLGLAGGPYNEQFF | TGTGCCAGCAGCTTGGGACTAGCGGGGGGCCCCTACAATGAGCAGTTCTTC | TRBJ2-1 | TRBD2 | TRBV7-2 | .
CASSSEDRNHSPLHF | TGTGCCAGCAGTTCTGAAGACAGAAACCATTCACCCCTCCACTTT | TRBJ1-6 | . | TRBV28 | .